This is a list of T cell receptor beta chains from one sample in a study of blood T cell repertoires in COVID-19. Data came from immunoSEQ multiplex PCR; TCRdb stores just in-frame clones and leaves some out. The table has about 480,000 clones, approximately 92% seen once. Sequenced input: peripheral blood. The receptors stem from a man aged 18 to 30 with COVID-19, enrolled during active disease. CDR3s include the opening cysteine and the closing phenylalanine or tryptophan. A D gene is named only where the DNA matches it firmly. Some rows mark clone size as missing; the rest say once, few, many or name a class of expanded clone.

>16|TRBJ2-1|TRBD1|TRBV5-1|once
TGCGCCAGCAGCTTCGCCTCCGGGACAGGGTACAATGAGCAGTTCTTC
CASSFASGTGYNEQFF
>16|TRBJ1-5|-|TRBV24-1|-
TGTGCCACCAGTTGTCTTCAGGGAACGCGCAATCAGCCCCAGCATTTT
CATSCLQGTRNQPQHF
>15|TRBJ2-5|TRBD2|TRBV25-1|-
TGTGCCAGCAGTTCGTCAGCGGGGGGCGGAGAGACCCAGTACTTC
CASSSSAGGGETQYF
>16|TRBJ2-6|-|TRBV2|-
TGTGCCAGCAGTGAAGGTGGAGTCGACGGGGCCAACGTCCTGACTTTC
CASSEGGVDGANVLTF
>12|TRBJ2-1|-|TRBV2|-
TGTGCCAGCAGTGGAAACTTAGCGCACGAGTTCTTC
CASSGNLAHEFF
>14|TRBJ2-5|-|TRBV5-1|-
TGCGCCAGCAGCTCTGGTCCATCCGGGGAGACCCAGTACTTC
CASSSGPSGETQYF
>15|TRBJ2-1|-|TRBV7-3|-
TGTGCCAGCAGGTCAAACAGGGGGGGATACAATGAGCAGTTCTTC
CASRSNRGGYNEQFF
>16|TRBJ2-1|-|TRBV18|-
TGTGCCAGCTCACCTCCGACAGGCCGATCCTACAATGAGCAGTTCTTC
CASSPPTGRSYNEQFF
>14|TRBJ1-2|TRBD1|TRBV30|-
TGTGCCTGGAGTGTCGCGACAGGGAACTATGGCTACACCTTC
CAWSVATGNYGYTF
>13|TRBJ1-5|-|TRBV7-2|few
TGTGCCAGCAGCTTAGCGGCCGCTCAGCCCCAGCATTTT
CASSLAAAQPQHF
>14|TRBJ1-5|-|TRBV6-5|-
TGTGCCAGCAGTTACGGCAGGGCGGATCAGCCCCAGCATTTT
CASSYGRADQPQHF
>14|TRBJ1-6|-|TRBV18|-
TGTGCCAGCTCATCTCAGACAGATAATTCACCCCTCCACTTT
CASSSQTDNSPLHF
>15|TRBJ1-2|TRBD1|TRBV25-1|-
TGTGCCAGCAGTGATCCGGGACAGGGCAGAAGAGGCTACACCTTC
CASSDPGQGRRGYTF
>14|TRBJ1-2|TRBD1|TRBV7-6|-
TGTGCCAGCAGCCCAGGACAGGGAGGATATGGCTACACCTTC
CASSPGQGGYGYTF
>15|TRBJ2-1|TRBD2|TRBV4-1|once
TGCGCCAGCAGCCCAGTGGCAGGCCGGGGGGGTGAGCAGTTCTTC
CASSPVAGRGGEQFF
>14|TRBJ2-3|TRBD1|TRBV9|-
TGTGCCAGCAGCCCGACAGGGCGCACAGATACGCAGTATTTT
CASSPTGRTDTQYF
>13|TRBJ2-7|-|TRBV4-1|-
TGCGCCAGCAGCCGGGACACTGCCTACGAGCAGTACTTC
CASSRDTAYEQYF
>14|TRBJ2-2|TRBD1|TRBV10-1|-
TGCGCCAGCAGGGGACAGGGGAACACCGGGGAGCTGTTTTTT
CASRGQGNTGELFF
>13|TRBJ1-1|-|TRBV2|-
TGTGCCAGCGTTGGGGGAGGGAACACTGAAGCTTTCTTT
CASVGGGNTEAFF
>12|TRBJ2-1|-|TRBV12-3/TRBV12-4|-
TGTGCCAGCACCGCTAGCTACAATGAGCAGTTCTTC
CASTASYNEQFF
>20|TRBJ1-6|TRBD1|TRBV19|few
TGTGCCAGTAGTGGGGCCGGGACAGAGCCTTTTAGCTCCTATAATTCACCCCTCCACTTT
CASSGAGTEPFSSYNSPLHF
>14|TRBJ2-7|-|TRBV4-2|-
TGTGCCAGCAGCCAAGAAGAGTCCCAATACGAGCAGTACTTC
CASSQEESQYEQYF
>15|TRBJ2-7|TRBD1|TRBV5-4|once
TGTGCCAGCAGCTTGGGGGGGACAGGAAAAAACGAGCAGTACTTC
CASSLGGTGKNEQYF
>14|TRBJ2-7|TRBD1|TRBV29-1|-
TGCAGCGTTGAGGTCAGGGGGCTATCCTACGAGCAGTACTTC
CSVEVRGLSYEQYF
>16|TRBJ2-5|TRBD1|TRBV18|-
TGTGCCAGCTCACCACTGGCAGGGGGACGGAAAGAGACCCAGTACTTC
CASSPLAGGRKETQYF
>13|TRBJ2-7|-|TRBV2|-
TGTGCCAGCAGCCACGGGATCTCCTACGAGCAGTACTTC
CASSHGISYEQYF
>18|TRBJ1-2|-|TRBV4-1|-
TGCGCCAGCAGCCAAGTCGTTCGCCACAGGGAACGTATGTATGGCTACACCTTC
CASSQVVRHRERMYGYTF
>13|TRBJ1-2|-|TRBV13|-
TGTGCCAGCAGCTTAGTGCAGGGGACTGGCTACACCTTC
CASSLVQGTGYTF
>15|TRBJ2-3|TRBD1|TRBV6-4|-
TGTGCCAGCAGTAGGGACAGGGGGCTCACAGATACGCAGTATTTT
CASSRDRGLTDTQYF
>13|TRBJ1-2|TRBD1|TRBV11-2|few
TGTGCCAGCAGCTTCGGACAGGCTAATGGCTACACCTTC
CASSFGQANGYTF
>14|TRBJ1-5|TRBD1|TRBV6-5|-
TGTGCCAGCAGCCCCGGACAGGTTAGTTTGGCCCAGCATTTT
CASSPGQVSLAQHF
>13|TRBJ1-5|-|TRBV24-1|-
TGTGCCACCAGTTTGACAGGTACGGGACCCCAGCATTTT
CATSLTGTGPQHF
>15|TRBJ2-3|TRBD1|TRBV11-2|-
TGTGCCAGCAGCTTTATGGGGACAGGGTTAGATACGCAGTATTTT
CASSFMGTGLDTQYF
>16|TRBJ2-1|-|TRBV27|-
TGTGCCAGCAGTATACTTGGAGCGGCCTCCTACAATGAGCAGTTCTTC
CASSILGAASYNEQFF
>15|TRBJ1-6|-|TRBV3-1/TRBV3-2|-
TGTGCCAGCAGCCAAGAGATGGGGCCGAGTTCACCCCTCCACTTT
CASSQEMGPSSPLHF
>18|TRBJ2-3|TRBD2|TRBV27|-
TGTGCCAGCAGTTCCCCTCATAGCGGGGGAGATCCCACAGATACGCAGTATTTT
CASSSPHSGGDPTDTQYF
>13|TRBJ2-7|-|TRBV27|-
TGTGCCAGCAGCTTAGGGGGGTGGAACGAGCAGTACTTC
CASSLGGWNEQYF
>14|TRBJ1-5|-|TRBV3-1/TRBV3-2|-
TGTGCCAGCAGCCAAGAAGGGGGGGGTCAGCCCCAGCATTTT
CASSQEGGGQPQHF
>13|TRBJ1-2|-|TRBV5-1|few
TGCGCCAGCAGCTTGGAGGGCGACGGACTGCAAGACTTC
CASSLEGDGLQDF
>12|TRBJ2-1|-|TRBV11-2|-
TGTGCCAGCAGCCGCATTGTCGGTGAGCAGTTCTTC
CASSRIVGEQFF
>16|TRBJ2-1|TRBD2|TRBV27|-
TGTGCCAGCAGTTTAGGCGGGACTAGCGGGTATAATGAGCAGTTCTTC
CASSLGGTSGYNEQFF
>13|TRBJ1-2|-|TRBV5-8|-
TGTGCCAGCAGCTTGACCGGGGGGCACGGCTACACCTTC
CASSLTGGHGYTF
>14|TRBJ1-6|-|TRBV16|-
TGTGCCAGCAGCCAATCGAACAGTCGGTCACCCCTCCACTTT
CASSQSNSRSPLHF
>14|TRBJ2-1|-|TRBV24-1|-
TGTGCCACCAGTGGAAGTACGGGGTTGCATGAGCAGTTCTTC
CATSGSTGLHEQFF
>12|TRBJ2-7|-|TRBV7-9|-
TGTGCCAGCAGCCCGTTCGGGGACGAGCAGTACTTC
CASSPFGDEQYF
>14|TRBJ2-2|-|TRBV5-1|-
TGCGCCAGCAGCTTGGGGACAGCCTCCGGGGAGCTGTTTTTT
CASSLGTASGELFF
>19|TRBJ1-6|TRBD1|TRBV15|-
TGTGCCACCAGCAGTATATACAGAGGACAGGGGGACTATAATTCACCCCTCCACTTT
CATSSIYRGQGDYNSPLHF
>15|TRBJ2-7|TRBD2|TRBV11-3|-
TGTGCCAGCAGCCCCTCAGCGGGAGCCGTAAGGGAGCAGTACTTC
CASSPSAGAVREQYF
>11|TRBJ2-2|-|TRBV9|-
TGTGCCAGCGATAGGGGCGGGGAGCTGTTTTTT
CASDRGGELFF
>13|TRBJ2-5|TRBD1|TRBV7-9|-
TGTGCCAGCAGCCGGGACAGAAAAGAGACCCAGTACTTC
CASSRDRKETQYF
>14|TRBJ2-7|-|TRBV5-1|-
TGCGCCAGCAGCTTGGAAGGACAGCCATCCGAGCAGTACTTC
CASSLEGQPSEQYF